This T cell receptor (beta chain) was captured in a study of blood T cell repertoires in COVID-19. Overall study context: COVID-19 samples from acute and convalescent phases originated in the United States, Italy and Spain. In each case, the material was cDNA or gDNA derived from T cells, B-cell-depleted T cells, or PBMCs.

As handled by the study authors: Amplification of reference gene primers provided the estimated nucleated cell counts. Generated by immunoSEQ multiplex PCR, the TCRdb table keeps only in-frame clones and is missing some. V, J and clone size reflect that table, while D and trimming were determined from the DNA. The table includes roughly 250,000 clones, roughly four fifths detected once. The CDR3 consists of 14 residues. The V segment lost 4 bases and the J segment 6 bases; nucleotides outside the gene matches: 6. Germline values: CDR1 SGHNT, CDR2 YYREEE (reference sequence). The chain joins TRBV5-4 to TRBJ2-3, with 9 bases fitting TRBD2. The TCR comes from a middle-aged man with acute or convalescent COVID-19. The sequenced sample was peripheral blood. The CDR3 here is CASSQLAGPDTQYF. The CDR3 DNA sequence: TGTGCCAGCAGCCAGCTAGCGGGGCCGGATACGCAGTATTTT.